These 4 T cell receptor beta chains originate from one sample sequenced in a study of blood T cell repertoires in COVID-19 (dated by TCRdb to 2019 to 2021). The library was obtained by the immunoSEQ multiplex PCR assay. TCRdb holds this immuneACCESS table with in-frame rearrangements only. Some clones are missing; in checked studies, unresolved V genes explain under half, and the rest has no known cause. This sample gives some 98,000 clones in total; roughly four fifths of them show up just once. The top ten clones comprise less than 11% of the sample. Sequences were obtained from peripheral blood. These receptors all stem from a man between 65 and 79 years old with acute or convalescent COVID-19.

V and J are TRBV6-5 and TRBJ2-2, with 7 positions matching TRBD1. This CDR3 is built from 15 residues. The trim removed 4 bases at V and 6 bases at J, leaving 8 bases unmatched. Per the germline V gene, CDR1 is MNHEY and CDR2 is SVGAGI. The CDR3 DNA sequence: TGTGCCAGCAGTTTGCGACAGGGTAGACCCGGGGAGCTGTTTTTT. Translated, it gives CASSLRQGRPGELFF.

The chain couples TRBV30 to TRBJ2-5; 12 positions agree with TRBD2. The CDR3 is made up of 15 amino acids. Germline CDR1 is GTSNPN and CDR2 is SVGIG (reference sequence). Trimming cost V 3 bases and J 5 bases; bases outside gene matches: 7. The CDR3 reads CAWRPTSGRGETQYF. The CDR3 DNA follows: TGTGCCTGGAGGCCGACTAGCGGGAGAGGTGAGACCCAGTACTTC.

There are a few counts of this clone. The rearrangement uses TRBV27 and TRBJ2-7, with 11 positions matching TRBD2. Germline CDR1 is MNHEY and CDR2 is SMNVEV (reference sequence). With 6 bases clipped from V and 0 bases from J, the junction kept 4 bases outside the gene matches. CDR3 length equals 15 residues. The CDR3, as DNA: TGTGCCAGCAGGGGGACTAGCGGATCCTCCTACGAGCAGTACTTC. This gives the protein CASRGTSGSSYEQYF.

The rearrangement links TRBV20-1 to TRBJ1-2; D may be TRBD1 (6 bases). V was pared by 6 bases and J by 3 bases, with 8 bases between. The CDR3 has 11 residues. In germline, CDR1 is DFQATT, CDR2 SNEGSKA (reference sequence). CDR3: CSAHRDYGYTF. The CDR3 nucleotides are TGCAGTGCCCACAGGGACTATGGCTACACCTTC.